This passage covers 15 T cell receptor beta chains from one sample sequenced in a study of response to subunit inactivated influenza vaccine. One entry per CDR3 protein results from TCRdb running MiXCR on the RT-PCR reads. The sample carries approximately 530,000 distinct CDR3 sequences, about an eighth recorded once. The input for sequencing was PBMCs from blood, taken more than 35 days after vaccination. These receptors were collected from a middle-aged man who received an inactivated influenza vaccine.

This chain uses TRBV24-1 with TRBJ2-7; D may be TRBD1 (6 bases). CDR3 length equals 13 residues. Trimming pared 10 bases from V and 3 bases from J, leaving 15 bases between. Germline CDR1 is KGHDR and CDR2 is SFDVKD. DNA for the CDR3: TGTGCCACTTCGGGCAGGGGAAACTACGAGCAGTACTTC. It is translated as CATSGRGNYEQYF.

This CDR3 reads CAISGTSDDEQYF. In DNA, the CDR3 is TGTGCCATCAGTGGGACTAGCGATGACGAGCAGTACTTC. The V gene is TRBV10-3, the J gene TRBJ2-7, with TRBD2 matching over 9 bases. Trimming removed 4 bases from V and 5 bases from J; junction bases left unmatched: 3. Germline CDR1 ENHRY, CDR2 SYGVKD. This CDR3 is built from 13 residues.

This clonotype was picked up a small number of times. This chain connects TRBV4-2 to TRBJ2-7; 10 positions agree with TRBD2. The CDR3 length is 15 residues. V shed 1 base, J shed 4 bases, and the junction held 4 bases outside the gene matches. Germline lookup yields CDR1 LGHNA and CDR2 YNFKEQ. In DNA, the CDR3 is TGTGCCAGCAGCCAAGGTCTAGCGGGAGAGTACGAGCAGTACTTC. Encoded protein: CASSQGLAGEYEQYF.

For this clonotype: Compared with germline, one end of the junction differs, possibly owing to a read error. V usage is TRBV11-2 and J usage is TRBJ2-1; 8 positions match TRBD2. The length of the CDR3 is 12 residues. Germline loops: CDR1 SGHAT, CDR2 FQNNGV. CDR3 loop: CASSLETGLASF. The CDR3 region has the DNA TGTGCCAGCAGCTTGGAGACCGGACTAGCCTCTTTC.

The chain employs TRBV7-9 and TRBJ2-1; 10 bases agree with TRBD2. The CDR3 spans 15 residues. Trimming removed 1 base from V and 10 bases from J; junction bases left unmatched: 7. Germline V gives CDR1 SEHNR, CDR2 FQNEAQ (reference sequence). CDR3 residues: CASSLGLAGAEEQFF. CDR3 DNA sequence: TGTGCCAGCAGCTTAGGTCTAGCGGGAGCTGAGGAGCAGTTCTTC.

V gene TRBV5-6 combines with J gene TRBJ2-2; D call uncertain. The length of the CDR3 is 14 residues. Germline CDR1 SGHDT, CDR2 YYEEEE. V lost 0 bases, J lost 5 bases, and 8 bases lay in between. The DNA for the CDR3 is TGTGCCAGCAGCTTGGTACACGGGACCGGGGAGCTGTTTTTT. Residues: CASSLVHGTGELFF.

This rearrangement joins TRBV10-3 to TRBJ2-3; 9 nucleotides align to TRBD1. CDR3 length equals 14 residues. The germline CDR1 and CDR2 sequences are ENHRY and SYGVKD. With V trimmed by 6 bases and J by 2 bases, 3 bases remained unmatched. CDR3 nucleotide sequence: TGTGCCATCAGGGGGACAGGGCCCACAGATACGCAGTATTTT. Protein sequence: CAIRGTGPTDTQYF.

J is TRBJ2-1 and V is TRBV7-2, with D perhaps matching TRBD1 or TRBD2 (5 bases each). V was shortened by 1 base and J by 10 bases, with 23 bases between the two germline ends. The CDR3 consists of 17 residues. Germline V gene lookup returns CDR1 SGHTA and CDR2 FQGNSA. The CDR3 sequence: CASSLGRGLTRDHEQFF. The DNA of the CDR3 is TGTGCCAGCAGCTTAGGGCGCGGTCTAACGAGGGACCACGAGCAGTTCTTC.

The J gene is TRBJ2-5, the V gene TRBV29-1; possibly TRBD2 for D (5 bases). Germline values: CDR1 SQVTM, CDR2 ANQGSEA. V gave up 3 bases and J gave up 1 base, with 12 bases separating them. The CDR3 extends over 14 amino acids. The CDR3 is CSVDLGVSQETQYF. Here the CDR3 DNA reads TGCAGCGTTGATCTCGGGGTTTCCCAAGAGACCCAGTACTTC.

This rearrangement joins TRBV18 to TRBJ2-1; D gene unclear. The CDR3 is 12 residues long. Trimming removed 3 bases at V and 8 bases at J, with 8 bases between. From germline, CDR1 is KGHSH and CDR2 LQKENI. The CDR3 loop is CASSPKGDEQFF. CDR3 DNA: TGTGCCAGCTCACCCAAAGGAGATGAGCAGTTCTTC.

In this sample, this clonotype turned up a few times. V and J are TRBV6-5 and TRBJ1-1; 8 positions match TRBD1. This CDR3 contains 15 residues. V dropped 6 bases and J dropped 0; count of bases not matched to a gene: 6. CDR1 is MNHEY and CDR2 is SVGAGI in the germline V gene. DNA for the CDR3: TGTGCCAGCAGCTACAGGGGGATAATGAACACTGAAGCTTTCTTT. Residues: CASSYRGIMNTEAFF.

V usage is TRBV20-1 and J usage is TRBJ2-3; 11 bases are shared with TRBD2. Germline V lookup: CDR1 DFQATT, CDR2 SNEGSKA (reference sequence). This CDR3 has 15 amino acids. Trimming at V came to 4 bases and at J to 4 bases, leaving 7 bases not matched to a gene. This CDR3 is CSATIAGGPPDTQYF. The DNA for the CDR3 is TGCAGTGCTACTATAGCGGGAGGGCCACCAGATACGCAGTATTTT.

This clonotype was counted many times. The CDR3 region has the DNA TGTGCCAGCAGTTTTAGCCGATCGGACACTGAAGCTTTCTTT. It translates to CASSFSRSDTEAFF. J is TRBJ1-1 and V is TRBV27; no clear D. Germline assignment: CDR1 MNHEY and CDR2 SMNVEV (reference sequence). The CDR3 is 14 amino acids. The ends were cut back, 3 bases at V and 3 bases at J, with 11 bases in the middle.

There are many counts of this clonotype. The genes are TRBV20-1 and TRBJ2-2, with 11 bases that match TRBD2. The V and J ends lost 0 bases and 1 base, in that order; junction bases with no gene match: 7. CDR1 is DFQATT, CDR2 SNEGSKA, per germline (reference sequence). The CDR3 runs to 18 residues. CDR3 protein: CSARDRASGGRNTGELFF. CDR3 nucleotide sequence: TGCAGTGCTAGAGATCGGGCTAGCGGGGGGCGGAACACCGGGGAGCTGTTTTTT.

The V and J genes are TRBV5-5 and TRBJ1-4, with TRBD1 identical over 9 bases. This CDR3 is built from 14 residues. The J segment lost 8 bases and the V segment lost 4 bases, leaving 6 bases of the junction unmatched. Germline V gives CDR1 SGHKS, CDR2 YYEKEE (reference sequence). Written as DNA, the CDR3 is TGTGCCAGCAGCATACAGGGGGCGCGGGAAAAACTGTTTTTT. Amino acid sequence: CASSIQGAREKLFF.